The rows below give T cell receptor beta chains drawn from one sample of a study of T cell responses to AZD1222 COVID-19 vaccine. Assay: immunoSEQ multiplex PCR; the TCRdb copy retains only in-frame clones and omits some. Here the sample spans some 120,000 clones, 80% to 90% being singletons. Material: peripheral blood, obtained on day 0 of AZD1222 vaccination. These receptors originate from an adult in good health. CDR3s leave out the opening cysteine and the closing phenylalanine or tryptophan.

J gene: TRBJ1-3; CDR3 length: 12; V gene: TRBV6-2/TRBV6-3; CDR3 protein: ASSFDRAGNTIY
J gene: TRBJ1-5; CDR3 length: 13; V gene: TRBV7-6; CDR3 protein: ASSSGEGRGQPQH
J gene: TRBJ2-4; CDR3 length: 11; V gene: TRBV4-2; CDR3 protein: ASSQDGGNIQY
J gene: TRBJ1-6; CDR3 length: 15; V gene: TRBV7-3; CDR3 protein: ASSLRAPGAYNSPLH
J gene: TRBJ2-1; CDR3 length: 11; V gene: TRBV10-1; CDR3 protein: ASSRDFYNEQF
J gene: TRBJ1-1; CDR3 length: 11; V gene: TRBV10-1; CDR3 protein: ASSESGRPEAF
J gene: TRBJ2-3; CDR3 length: 12; V gene: TRBV14; CDR3 protein: ASSQLTSRVTQY
J gene: TRBJ2-5; CDR3 length: 13; V gene: TRBV18; CDR3 protein: ASSPGDRRLETQY
J gene: TRBJ2-7; CDR3 length: 12; V gene: TRBV18; CDR3 protein: ASSPGTISYEQY
J gene: TRBJ2-7; CDR3 length: 13; V gene: TRBV18; CDR3 protein: ASSTAVSSSYEQY